The 17 T cell receptor beta chains below all came from one sample that was sequenced in a study (dated by TCRdb to between 2015 and 2017). Libraries were built with 5' RACE. The run used an Illumina MiSeq. TCRdb cleaned the public reads at Q25 with fastp, built clones with MiXCR and kept in-frame beta chains. Rows matching on CDR3 protein sequence are summarized as one entry with the most common DNA and genes. The sample data list around 43,000 distinct CDR3 sequences, and approximately 17% of these were observed just once. The top ten clones comprise 2.8% of the sample. Sequencing was carried out using naive CD4+ T cells sorted from a lymph node. Sample cell subset or site, as interpreted from the label and publication: naive CD4+ T cells, CD4+CD45RA+CD25-. These TCRs come from a female donor with breast cancer.

The chain uses TRBV7-8 and TRBJ1-6; 7 positions match TRBD1. The V segment lost 4 bases and the J segment 6 bases; nucleotides outside the gene matches: 12. Germline-derived CDR1 and CDR2 are SGHVS and FQNEAQ. The CDR3 is made up of 17 amino acids. The CDR3 DNA sequence: TGTGCCAGCAGCTCACGAGCGACAGGGTCTGGTAATTCACCCCTCCACTTT. This codes for CASSSRATGSGNSPLHF.

The rearrangement joins TRBV11-2 to TRBJ2-3, with D unclear. V was trimmed by 5 bases and J by 2 bases, leaving 11 bases between them. The V gene's germline CDR1 is SGHAT and CDR2 FQNNGV. This CDR3 contains 14 residues. The CDR3 is CASSLGIPTDTQYF. DNA for the CDR3: TGTGCCAGCAGCCTAGGGATTCCCACAGATACGCAGTATTTT.

This clonotype showed up just a few times. V and J are TRBV5-6 and TRBJ2-7; D tentatively reads TRBD1 or TRBD2 (5 bases each). The CDR3 is 13 amino acids. Trimming stripped 2 bases from V and 3 bases from J, with 9 bases between. Germline values: CDR1 SGHDT, CDR2 YYEEEE. The DNA for the CDR3 is TGTGCCAGCAGCTTCGGGGCGATCTACGAGCAGTACTTC. Translation: CASSFGAIYEQYF.

There are a few counts of this clonotype. The rearrangement joins TRBV4-1 to TRBJ2-1, with 8 bases lining up with TRBD2. This CDR3 has 17 amino acids. J gave up 2 bases and V 3 bases, and 9 bases lay outside the gene matches. The germline gives CDR1 MGHRA, CDR2 YSYEKL. The CDR3 is CASSHGAAGEAYNEQFF. CDR3 DNA sequence: TGCGCCAGCAGCCATGGAGCAGCGGGAGAAGCCTACAATGAGCAGTTCTTC.

In its sample, this clonotype was seen many times. The rearrangement links TRBV15 to TRBJ1-2, with D perhaps TRBD1 (6 bases). This CDR3 region has 13 residues. The germline gives CDR1 LNHNV, CDR2 YYDKDF (reference sequence). The V end was cut by 9 bases, the J end by 4 bases, with 15 bases between. The CDR3 bases are TGTGCCACGAGGACGGGGGCCGCCTATGGCTACACCTTC. Amino acids: CATRTGAAYGYTF.

The chain is built from TRBV24-1 and TRBJ1-2; 10 nucleotides line up with TRBD1. With 11 bases clipped from V and 8 bases from J, the junction kept 10 bases outside the gene matches. Germline CDR1 reads KGHDR; CDR2 reads SFDVKD. The CDR3 loop spans 13 amino acids. CDR3: CASTKTGGSGYTF. DNA for the CDR3: TGTGCCAGCACTAAGACAGGGGGCAGCGGCTACACCTTC.

Concerning this clonotype itself: This may come from a read error, since a much larger clone is one base off. As the CDR3 is not closed by the conserved phenylalanine or tryptophan, this likely results from a read error. The chain employs TRBV9 and TRBJ1-2; a possible D gene is TRBD1 (6 bases). The V end lost 4 bases, the J end lost 8 bases, and 15 bases lay between the germline ends. Germline lookup yields CDR1 SGDLS and CDR2 YYNGEE. The CDR3 loop spans 13 amino acids. Here the CDR3 DNA reads TGTGCCAGCAGCCCCCTGGGGGCAGGGGGCTACACCCTC. As protein: CASSPLGAGGYTL.

V usage is TRBV5-1 and J usage is TRBJ1-2; the match to TRBD1 covers 12 bases. The J segment lost 1 base and the V segment lost 4 bases, leaving 8 bases of the junction unmatched. The CDR3 totals 17 residues. Germline lookup yields CDR1 SGHRS and CDR2 YFSETQ. CDR3 sequence reads: CASSTGTGGNINYGYTF. The CDR3, as DNA: TGCGCCAGCAGCACCGGGACAGGGGGCAATATTAACTATGGCTACACCTTC.

On this clonotype itself: At one end the junction does not follow the germline gene, possibly because of a read error. This chain connects TRBV20-1 to TRBJ1-3; a possible D gene is TRBD1 (5 bases). Germline lookup yields CDR1 DFQATT and CDR2 SNEGSKA (reference sequence). The CDR3 is made up of 16 amino acids. This CDR3 reads CSARPPGPSSGDTIYF. DNA for the CDR3: TGCAGTGCTAGACCTCCGGGACCCAGCTCTGGAGACACCATATATTTT.

V gene TRBV30 combines with J gene TRBJ2-7; 9 nucleotides align to TRBD1. Trimming removed 3 bases from V and 4 bases from J; junction bases left unmatched: 7. Germline V CDR1 and CDR2: GTSNPN, SVGIG (reference sequence). The CDR3 is 14 residues long. The CDR3 DNA reads TGTGCCTGGAGGAATTTGGACAGGGGATACGAGCAGTACTTC. Residues: CAWRNLDRGYEQYF.

This clonotype was recorded a few times. The gene calls are TRBV20-1 and TRBJ2-7; D gene ambiguous. V lost 2 bases to trimming and J lost 2 bases, with 7 bases between them. This CDR3 region has 12 residues. Germline V gene lookup returns CDR1 DFQATT and CDR2 SNEGSKA (reference sequence). CDR3 sequence: CSARNWTYEQYF. The CDR3 DNA reads TGCAGTGCTAGAAATTGGACCTACGAGCAGTACTTC.

This chain joins TRBV4-3 and TRBJ2-7, with no clear D. V gave up 0 bases and J gave up 1 base, with 16 bases separating them. Germline V gives CDR1 LGHNA, CDR2 YSLEER. CDR3 length: 17 residues. CDR3 in DNA: TGCGCCAGCAGCCAAGAGGGCGTCAGAGGTTTTTCCTACGAGCAGTACTTC. Its protein is CASSQEGVRGFSYEQYF.

In this sample, this clonotype turned up many times. V gene TRBV6-5 combines with J gene TRBJ1-1; D is perhaps TRBD1 (5 bases). V was shortened by 7 bases and J by 1 base, with 13 bases between the two germline ends. The CDR3 runs 14 residues. Germline V gives CDR1 MNHEY, CDR2 SVGAGI. CDR3 region: CASILRRGNTEAFF. CDR3 DNA: TGTGCCAGCATCTTACGAAGGGGGAACACTGAAGCTTTCTTT.

This clonotype was picked up a small number of times. The CDR3 loop reads CASSWDLNQPQHF. DNA for the CDR3: TGCGCCAGCAGCTGGGACCTTAATCAGCCCCAGCATTTT. The chain links TRBV5-1 to TRBJ1-5; TRBD1 might be the D (5 bases). V lost 3 bases, J lost 4 bases, and 8 bases lay in between. The germline CDR1 and CDR2 sequences are SGHRS and YFSETQ. The length of the CDR3 is 13 residues.

This clonotype came up a few times. In nucleotides, the CDR3 is TGTGCCAGCAGATTGGACAGGAACACTGAAGCTTTCTTT. Protein product: CASRLDRNTEAFF. The chain carries TRBV27 and TRBJ1-1, with D possibly matching TRBD1 (6 bases). The CDR3 has 13 residues. Germline V gene lookup returns CDR1 MNHEY and CDR2 SMNVEV (reference sequence). The V end was cut by 6 bases, the J end by 1 base, with 9 bases between.

The genes are TRBV5-1 and TRBJ2-5; 9 nucleotides match TRBD1. The CDR3 covers 15 residues. Germline lookup yields CDR1 SGHRS and CDR2 YFSETQ. With V trimmed by 4 bases and J by 4 bases, 8 bases remained unmatched. CDR3 DNA sequence: TGCGCCAGCAGCCCCGCTGACAGGGGGGGAGAGACCCAGTACTTC. It is translated as CASSPADRGGETQYF. Based on the CDR3 plus reference TRBV5-1 and TRBJ2-5, the full variable domain is KAGVTQTPRYLIKTRGQQVTLSCSPISGHRSVSWYQQTPGQGLQFLFEYFSETQRNKGNFPGRFSGRQFSNSRSEMNVSTLELGDSALYLCASSPADRGGETQYFGPGTRLLVL.

This clonotype was observed a few times. This chain links TRBV20-1 with TRBJ1-6; 10 nucleotides align to TRBD1. V shed 3 bases and J 9 bases; nucleotides not matched to a gene: 8. Germline CDR1 DFQATT, CDR2 SNEGSKA (reference sequence). This CDR3 contains 15 residues. The CDR3 protein is CSASVTGQGSSPLHF. The CDR3 DNA follows: TGCAGTGCTAGCGTAACGGGACAGGGGAGTTCACCCCTCCACTTT.